This TCR beta chain was retrieved from a study of response to subunit inactivated influenza vaccine. Whole-study results and caveats: T cells newly recruited by each seasonal influenza vaccination are few, the authors suggested.

The CDR3 runs 16 residues. Trimming shortened V by 0 bases and J by 9 bases, and 18 bases separated the two germline ends. Germline V gives CDR1 LGHNA, CDR2 YSLEER. This clonotype appeared a few times. As yet, its antigen is unknown. Each CDR3 protein is one row after TCRdb ran MiXCR on the RT-PCR reads. This repertoire shows around 480,000 distinct CDR3 sequences, 16% found once; its top ten account for around 3%. The chain is built from TRBV4-3 and TRBJ2-1; D is perhaps TRBD2 (5 bases). The sequencing used CD4+ T cells sorted from PBMCs, collected roughly 24 months after vaccination. The source is a man aged 45 to 75 who received an inactivated influenza vaccine. The CDR3 bases are TGCGCCAGCAGCCAAGATTCGGGGAAACGATCCACTGAGCAGTTCTTC. It encodes CASSQDSGKRSTEQFF.